Each of the 7 T cell receptor beta chains below was sequenced from the same sample in a study of blood T cell repertoires in COVID-19. Profiling relied on immunoSEQ multiplex PCR, and the TCRdb table lists in-frame clones only, not all of them. Of about 120,000 clones listed, almost 85% are singletons. Sequences were obtained from peripheral blood. The receptors were gathered from an older man with active or convalescent COVID-19.

V usage is TRBV24-1 and J usage is TRBJ1-1, with 8 nucleotides matching TRBD1. CDR3 length: 15 residues. Germline-derived CDR1 and CDR2 are KGHDR and SFDVKD. The ends lost 4 bases at V and 4 bases at J; junction bases unmatched: 7. In nucleotides, the CDR3 is TGTGCCACCAGTGACCCTAATACAGGGGGCACTGAAGCTTTCTTT. Translating it yields CATSDPNTGGTEAFF.

The chain combines TRBV5-8 with TRBJ2-1; the match to TRBD2 covers 7 bases. From germline, CDR1 is SGHTS and CDR2 YDEGEE. The junction had 9 bases not matched to a gene; V was cut back by 2 bases and J by 10 bases. This CDR3 comprises 14 residues. The CDR3 sequence is CASSLPWGGLEQFF. CDR3 bases: TGTGCCAGCAGCTTACCCTGGGGGGGTTTAGAGCAGTTCTTC.

V usage is TRBV7-2 and J usage is TRBJ1-5; D is ambiguous. The V gene's germline CDR1 is SGHTA and CDR2 FQGNSA. This CDR3 has 14 amino acids. V was shortened by 1 base and J by 7 bases, with 11 bases between the two germline ends. CDR3 nucleotides: TGTGCCAGCAGCTTAGAGTCGGTCTTACAGCCCCAGCATTTT. Amino acids: CASSLESVLQPQHF.

This chain connects TRBV28 to TRBJ1-6; unclear D gene. The V gene lost 5 bases and the J gene lost 11 bases, with 10 bases spanning the gap. This CDR3 has 12 residues. The germline V gene encodes CDR1 MDHEN and CDR2 SYDVKM. The CDR3 sequence is CASSTATTPLHF. The DNA for the CDR3 is TGTGCCAGCAGTACAGCCACCACACCCCTCCACTTT. Supplemented by reference TRBV28 and TRBJ1-6, the full variable domain reads DVKVTQSSRYLVKRTGEKVFLECVQDMDHENMFWYRQDPGLGLRLIYFSYDVKMKEKGDIPEGYSVSREKKERFSLILESASTNQTSMYLCASSTATTPLHFGNGTRLTVT.

V gene TRBV5-4 combines with J gene TRBJ2-1; 13 nucleotides line up with TRBD2. There are 15 residues in the CDR3. V lost 2 bases and J lost 8; bases outside the gene matches: 4. Germline V gene sequence: CDR1 SGHNT, CDR2 YYREEE (reference sequence). DNA of the CDR3: TGTGCCAGCAGCTTTGGACTAGCGGGGGAGGATGAGCAGTTCTTC. This codes for CASSFGLAGEDEQFF.

J is TRBJ1-2 and V is TRBV27; possibly TRBD1 for D (5 bases). The CDR3 has 15 amino acids. Trimming pared 2 bases from V and 0 bases from J, leaving 10 bases between. Germline V gene sequence: CDR1 MNHEY, CDR2 SMNVEV (reference sequence). The CDR3 reads CASSLKAGPNYGYTF. The DNA for the CDR3 is TGTGCCAGCAGTTTAAAGGCAGGGCCTAACTATGGCTACACCTTC.

This clone was seen only a few times. V is TRBV2 and J is TRBJ2-3; TRBD1 is a possible D gene (5 bases). Trimming shortened V by 3 bases and J by 3 bases, and 10 bases separated the two germline ends. This CDR3 has 14 amino acids. Germline V gives CDR1 SNHLY, CDR2 FYNNEI. DNA for the CDR3: TGTGCCAGCAGTGACAGGGCCAGGACAGATACGCAGTATTTT. Encoded protein: CASSDRARTDTQYF.